These 23 T cell receptor beta chains came from one sample sequenced in a study of immune evolution from preneoplasia to lung adenocarcinoma. This table comes from immunoSEQ multiplex PCR, and its TCRdb copy is limited to in-frame clones, with some not included. Of 39,000 or so clones listed, around 85% are singletons. The specimen was FFPE invasive lung adenocarcinoma tissue. Receptors originate from a person aged 60 to 70 with lung adenocarcinoma.

As DNA, the CDR3 is TGTGCCTGGAGTGAAGGGGTCAAGAGCAATCAGCCCCAGCATTTT. This translates into CAWSEGVKSNQPQHF. The V and J genes are TRBV30 and TRBJ1-5, with D possibly being TRBD1 (5 bases). Trimming took 1 base from V and 1 from J, leaving 11 bases between them. Germline values: CDR1 GTSNPN, CDR2 SVGIG (reference sequence). The CDR3 length is 15 residues.

The rearrangement joins TRBV12-5 to TRBJ2-7; D is undetermined. V gave up 0 bases and J gave up 2 bases, with 14 bases separating them. The germline CDR1 and CDR2 sequences are LGHNT and FRNRAP. The CDR3 covers 16 residues. This chain's CDR3 is CASGLVAPDPTYEQYF. The CDR3 DNA sequence: TGTGCTAGTGGTTTGGTAGCCCCGGACCCTACCTACGAGCAGTACTTC. The variable domain in full, with the rest retrieved from reference TRBV12-5 and TRBJ2-7, is DARVTQTPRHKVTEMGQEVTMRCQPILGHNTVFWYRQTMMQGLELLAYFRNRAPLDDSGMPKDRFSAEMPDATLATLKIQPSEPRDSAVYFCASGLVAPDPTYEQYFGPGTRLTVT.

The J gene is TRBJ1-5, the V gene TRBV7-2; a weak D match, TRBD1 (5 bases). This CDR3 region has 13 residues. The germline V gene encodes CDR1 SGHTA and CDR2 FQGNSA. The V and J ends lost 2 bases and 6 bases respectively, with 8 bases between them. This CDR3 is CASSLRGSQPQHF. CDR3 DNA: TGTGCCAGCAGCTTAAGGGGCTCTCAGCCCCAGCATTTT.

The chain joins TRBV27 to TRBJ2-7; 7 positions match TRBD2. CDR1 and CDR2 (germline): MNHEY, SMNVEV (reference sequence). V shed 7 bases, J shed 1 base, and the junction held 7 bases outside the gene matches. This CDR3 contains 14 residues. The CDR3 reads CASIPSGTSYEQYF. DNA for the CDR3: TGTGCCAGCATCCCCAGCGGGACTTCCTACGAGCAGTACTTC.

The chain links TRBV4-2 to TRBJ2-5; TRBD2 is a possible D gene (7 bases). The V gene lost 0 bases and the J gene lost 4 bases, with 12 bases spanning the gap. The CDR3 runs 15 residues. Germline assignment: CDR1 LGHNA and CDR2 YNFKEQ. DNA of the CDR3: TGTGCCAGCAGCCAAGATGGGGGGGGCGCAGAGACCCAGTACTTC. Translated, it gives CASSQDGGGAETQYF.

The chain links TRBV7-9 to TRBJ1-4, with D unclear. Trimming took 6 bases from V and 7 from J, leaving 9 bases between them. This CDR3 is 12 amino acids long. Germline CDR1 reads SEHNR; CDR2 reads FQNEAQ (reference sequence). The CDR3 DNA is TGTGCCAGCAGTCGACCCGGTGAAAAACTGTTTTTT. Its translation: CASSRPGEKLFF.

This chain links TRBV28 with TRBJ1-4; TRBD1 matches at 9 bases. Germline V gene data show CDR1 as MDHEN and CDR2 as SYDVKM. Unmatched junction bases numbered 6, after V lost 6 bases and J lost 7 bases. The CDR3 spans 14 residues. The CDR3 here is CASSSGTGTEKLFF. The CDR3 DNA follows: TGTGCCAGCAGCTCCGGGACAGGGACTGAAAAACTGTTTTTT.

The chain has TRBV4-1 and TRBJ2-1; D unclear. The germline V gene has CDR1 MGHRA and CDR2 YSYEKL. The CDR3 is 12 amino acids. V was cut by 1 base and J by 10 bases, with 8 bases left in between. CDR3 in amino acids: CASSQVYPEQFF. CDR3 sequence (DNA): TGCGCCAGCAGCCAAGTTTACCCCGAGCAGTTCTTC.

The chain has TRBV6-1 and TRBJ1-2; the D is unclear. The germline V and J ends were trimmed by 8 bases and 0 bases, with 7 bases remaining between them. In germline, CDR1 is MNHNS, CDR2 SASEGT. This CDR3 is built from 12 residues. CDR3 sequence: CASVLANYGYTF. CDR3 nucleotides: TGTGCCAGCGTTTTGGCTAACTATGGCTACACCTTC.

The CDR3 reads CATSRPPAGGTDTQYF. The CDR3 coding sequence is TGTGCCACCAGCAGACCCCCAGCGGGGGGCACAGATACGCAGTATTTT. The chain recombines TRBV15 with TRBJ2-3, with 8 bases fitting TRBD2. Trimming cost V 2 bases and J 1 base; bases outside gene matches: 5. There are 16 residues in the CDR3. Germline V CDR1 and CDR2: LNHNV, YYDKDF (reference sequence). Looking up the rest from reference TRBV15 and TRBJ2-3 gives the full variable domain: DAMVIQNPRYQVTQFGKPVTLSCSQTLNHNVMYWYQQKSSQAPKLLFHYYDKDFNNEADTPDNFQSRRPNTSFCFLDIRSPGLGDTAMYLCATSRPPAGGTDTQYFGPGTRLTVL.

The V gene is TRBV6-6, the J gene TRBJ2-2, with D hard to call. CDR3 length: 14 amino acids. Germline V gene data show CDR1 as MNHNY and CDR2 as SVGAGI (reference sequence). Trimming cost V 2 bases and J 4 bases, with 8 bases left between them. CDR3 nucleotide sequence: TGTGCCAGCAGTTACCTTGGGGTCACCGGGGAGCTGTTTTTT. Amino acids: CASSYLGVTGELFF.

CDR3 protein: CASSSSYGYTF. The CDR3 DNA sequence: TGTGCCAGCAGCTCCTCCTATGGCTACACCTTC. This rearrangement joins TRBV28 to TRBJ1-2; no reliable D call. Germline-derived CDR1 and CDR2 are MDHEN and SYDVKM. Between the trimmed V and J ends, which lost 6 bases and 4 bases, there was a span of 6 bases. The CDR3 length is 11 residues.

V and J are TRBV6-1 and TRBJ2-4; the D is unclear. Trimming removed 4 bases at V and 1 base at J, with 5 bases between. The CDR3 has 13 amino acids. The germline CDR1 and CDR2 sequences are MNHNS and SASEGT. CDR3: CASSATAKNIQYF. CDR3 nucleotides: TGTGCCAGCAGTGCCACCGCCAAAAACATTCAGTACTTC.

The chain couples TRBV7-9 to TRBJ2-2; 8 bases are shared with TRBD2. V shed 1 base, J shed 5 bases, and the junction held 3 bases outside the gene matches. The CDR3 totals 15 residues. Germline-derived CDR1 and CDR2 are SEHNR and FQNEAQ (reference sequence). The CDR3 DNA is TGTGCCAGCAGCTTAGTATCTAGCGGGACCGGGGAGCTGTTTTTT. Protein sequence: CASSLVSSGTGELFF.

Comments on this clone: The sample has other DNA sequences that encode this CDR3 too. The CDR3 loop reads CASSRSGRATGELFF. The CDR3 DNA sequence: TGCGCCAGCAGCCGCAGCGGGAGGGCCACCGGGGAGCTGTTTTTT. The chain uses TRBV5-1 and TRBJ2-2, with 10 bases matching TRBD2. J was trimmed by 4 bases and V by 4 bases; bases with no gene match: 4. The germline CDR1 and CDR2 sequences are SGHRS and YFSETQ. The CDR3 extends over 15 amino acids.

The chain carries TRBV10-1 and TRBJ2-3; D unresolved. Germline CDR1 and CDR2: WNHNN and SYGVQD (reference sequence). Trimming cost V 4 bases and J 4 bases, with 9 bases left between them. This CDR3 spans 13 amino acids. The CDR3 here is CASSVAVADTQYF. The CDR3 DNA reads as TGCGCCAGCAGTGTAGCAGTCGCAGATACGCAGTATTTT.

V gene TRBV5-1 combines with J gene TRBJ2-2; weak D call: TRBD1 (6 bases). Germline V gives CDR1 SGHRS, CDR2 YFSETQ. Trimming stripped 6 bases from V and 0 bases from J, with 15 bases between. The CDR3 length is 16 residues. The CDR3 DNA is TGCGCCAGCACCCCAGGGGACGGGACGAACACCGGGGAGCTGTTTTTT. Protein product: CASTPGDGTNTGELFF. Combining the CDR3 with reference TRBV5-1 and TRBJ2-2 gives the whole variable domain KAGVTQTPRYLIKTRGQQVTLSCSPISGHRSVSWYQQTPGQGLQFLFEYFSETQRNKGNFPGRFSGRQFSNSRSEMNVSTLELGDSALYLCASTPGDGTNTGELFFGEGSRLTVL.

The chain couples TRBV7-2 to TRBJ1-1, with no clear D. Trimming removed 5 bases at V and 6 bases at J, with 10 bases between. CDR1 is SGHTA, CDR2 FQGNSA, per germline. The CDR3 has 12 amino acids. CDR3 in amino acids: CASSVMGSEAFF. The CDR3 DNA reads TGTGCCAGCAGCGTAATGGGGTCTGAAGCTTTCTTT.

The genes are TRBV19 and TRBJ1-5; tentative D call: TRBD1 (5 bases). The CDR3 consists of 12 residues. Germline CDR1 LNHDA, CDR2 SQIVND (reference sequence). V gave up 6 bases and J gave up 5 bases, with 8 bases separating them. Here the CDR3 DNA reads TGTGCCAGTAGCCAGGGTTATCAGCCCCAGCATTTT. This sequence encodes CASSQGYQPQHF.

This clone came up a few times. V gene TRBV10-3 combines with J gene TRBJ1-4; 9 nucleotides agree with TRBD1. CDR1 is ENHRY and CDR2 is SYGVKD in the germline V gene. The CDR3 length is 16 residues. The J segment lost 3 bases and the V segment lost 5 bases, leaving 7 bases of the junction unmatched. CDR3 DNA: TGTGCCATCAGTCCGGACAGGGGTATATCTAATGAAAAACTGTTTTTT. Protein: CAISPDRGISNEKLFF.

This clone appeared a single time. One junction end does not reproduce the germline sequence, and a read error may be involved. This chain links TRBV7-2 with TRBJ1-2; tentative D call: TRBD1 (5 bases). Germline CDR1 SGHTA, CDR2 FQGNSA. This CDR3 is built from 13 residues. This chain's CDR3 is CASSSRGSDRVTF. CDR3 sequence (DNA): TGTGCCAGCAGCTCCCGGGGCTCTGACCGTGTTACATTC.

The chain joins TRBV5-6 to TRBJ1-1; no definite D call. Germline V gene data show CDR1 as SGHDT and CDR2 as YYEEEE. V was pared by 4 bases and J by 4 bases, with 14 bases between. The CDR3 has 14 amino acids. Here the CDR3 DNA reads TGTGCCAGCAGCGTTGCCCCGGTGGGCACTGAAGCTTTCTTT. It encodes CASSVAPVGTEAFF.

CDR3 bases: TGCGCCAGCAGCTTGGTCCTCTACACAGATACGCAGTATTTT. Translated, it gives CASSLVLYTDTQYF. The rearrangement links TRBV5-1 to TRBJ2-3; D is unresolved. Trimming removed 0 bases from V and 2 bases from J, with 7 bases in between. The CDR3 spans 14 residues. The germline V gene encodes CDR1 SGHRS and CDR2 YFSETQ.